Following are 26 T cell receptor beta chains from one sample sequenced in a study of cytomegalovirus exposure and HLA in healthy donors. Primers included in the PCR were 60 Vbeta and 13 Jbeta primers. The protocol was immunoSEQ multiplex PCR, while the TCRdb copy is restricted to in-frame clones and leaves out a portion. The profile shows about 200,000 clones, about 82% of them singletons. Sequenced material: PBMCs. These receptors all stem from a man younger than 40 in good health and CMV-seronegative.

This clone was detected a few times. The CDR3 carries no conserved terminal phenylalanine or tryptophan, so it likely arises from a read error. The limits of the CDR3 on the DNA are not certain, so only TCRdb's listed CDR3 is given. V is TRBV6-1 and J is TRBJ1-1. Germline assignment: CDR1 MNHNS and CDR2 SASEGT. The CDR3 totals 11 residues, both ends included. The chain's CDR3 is CASTSGGRGQI.

The CDR3 nucleotides are TGTGCCAGCAGCTTAGCGAGCGGGGCTCGGGAGCAGTACTTC. Translation: CASSLASGAREQYF. This chain uses TRBV7-8 with TRBJ2-7, with 7 bases aligning to TRBD2. This CDR3 is 14 amino acids long. J was trimmed by 7 bases and V by 0 bases; bases with no gene match: 6. Germline-derived CDR1 and CDR2 are SGHVS and FQNEAQ.

The CDR3 coding sequence is TGTGCCAGCAGCCCCTCCTCTGGGCAAGATACGCAGTATTTT. Translation gives CASSPSSGQDTQYF. This chain uses TRBV13 with TRBJ2-3; D ambiguous. V lost 5 bases and J 5 bases, leaving 14 bases between the germline ends. Germline CDR1 is PRHDT and CDR2 is FYEKMQ (reference sequence). The CDR3 has 14 residues.

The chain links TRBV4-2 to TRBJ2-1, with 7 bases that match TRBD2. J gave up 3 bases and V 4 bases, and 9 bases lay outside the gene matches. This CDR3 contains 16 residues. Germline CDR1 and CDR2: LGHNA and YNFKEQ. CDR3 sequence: CASSLLPSGDYNEQFF. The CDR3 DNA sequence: TGTGCCAGCAGCCTCCTCCCCAGCGGGGACTACAATGAGCAGTTCTTC.

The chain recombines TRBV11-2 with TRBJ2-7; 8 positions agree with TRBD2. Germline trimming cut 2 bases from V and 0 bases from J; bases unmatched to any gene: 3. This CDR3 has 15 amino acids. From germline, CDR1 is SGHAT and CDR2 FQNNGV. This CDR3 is CASSLQRGSSYEQYF. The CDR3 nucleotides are TGTGCCAGCAGCTTACAGCGGGGGAGCTCCTACGAGCAGTACTTC.

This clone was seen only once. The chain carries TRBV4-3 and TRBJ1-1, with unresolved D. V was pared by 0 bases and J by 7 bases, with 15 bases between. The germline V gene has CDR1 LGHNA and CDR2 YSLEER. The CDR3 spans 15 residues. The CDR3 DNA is TGCGCCAGCAGCCAAGATTGGGCGGGGTACAGTGAAGCTTTCTTT. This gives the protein CASSQDWAGYSEAFF.

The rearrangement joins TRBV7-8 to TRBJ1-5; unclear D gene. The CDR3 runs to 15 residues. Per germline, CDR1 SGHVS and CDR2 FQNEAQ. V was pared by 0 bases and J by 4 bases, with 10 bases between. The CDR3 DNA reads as TGTGCCAGCAGCTTAGCGCGACGGGGAAATCAGCCCCAGCATTTT. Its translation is CASSLARRGNQPQHF. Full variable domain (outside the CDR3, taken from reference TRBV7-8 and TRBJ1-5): GAGVSQSPRYKVAKRGQDVALRCDPISGHVSLFWYQQALGQGPEFLTYFQNEAQLDKSGLPSDRFFAERPEGSVSTLKIQRTQQEDSAVYLCASSLARRGNQPQHFGDGTRLSIL.

The DNA for the CDR3 is TGTGCCAGCTCTTCCGCGAGGGTGTCCTACGAGCAGTACTTC. Encoded protein: CASSSARVSYEQYF. This chain links TRBV11-2 with TRBJ2-7, with D perhaps matching TRBD2 (5 bases). Germline V gives CDR1 SGHAT, CDR2 FQNNGV. This CDR3 has 14 residues. Trimming stripped 8 bases from V and 1 base from J, with 15 bases between.

The CDR3 reads CASSLEGRGSDEQYF. The CDR3 nucleotides are TGCGCCAGCAGCTTGGAGGGCAGGGGAAGCGACGAGCAGTACTTC. The chain is built from TRBV5-1 and TRBJ2-5; D may be TRBD1 (6 bases). The DNA end is a closer match to TRBJ2-7, so the J assignment may be wrong. The CDR3 spans 15 residues. Germline values: CDR1 SGHRS, CDR2 YFSETQ.

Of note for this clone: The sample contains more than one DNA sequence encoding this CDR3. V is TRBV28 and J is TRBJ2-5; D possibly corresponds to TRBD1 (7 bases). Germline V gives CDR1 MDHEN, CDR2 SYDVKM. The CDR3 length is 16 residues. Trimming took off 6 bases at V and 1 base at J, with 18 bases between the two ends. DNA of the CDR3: TGTGCCAGCAGCCAAATTTGGGGGGACAGCCAAGAGACCCAGTACTTC. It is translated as CASSQIWGDSQETQYF.

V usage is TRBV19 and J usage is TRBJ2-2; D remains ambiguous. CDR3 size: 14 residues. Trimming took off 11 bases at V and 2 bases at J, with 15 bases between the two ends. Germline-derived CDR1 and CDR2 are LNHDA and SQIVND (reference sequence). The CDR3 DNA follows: TGTGCCGGCAGGCCAAAACTCAACACCGGGGAGCTGTTTTTT. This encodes CAGRPKLNTGELFF.

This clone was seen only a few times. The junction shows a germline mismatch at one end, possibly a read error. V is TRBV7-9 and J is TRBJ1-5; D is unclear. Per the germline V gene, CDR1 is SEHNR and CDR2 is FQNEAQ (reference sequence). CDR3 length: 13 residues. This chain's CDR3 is CASSLGSIQPQHF. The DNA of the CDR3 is TGTGCCAGCAGCTTAGGGAGCATTCAGCCCCAGCATTTT.

DNA of the CDR3: TGTGCCAGCAGCACCAGGGGCCGGTTGGCTAGCGGGGGTACAGATACGCAGTATTTT. Its translation: CASSTRGRLASGGTDTQYF. The chain recombines TRBV2 with TRBJ2-3; 10 nucleotides line up with TRBD2. The CDR3 has 19 amino acids. Germline lookup yields CDR1 SNHLY and CDR2 FYNNEI. J lost 3 bases, V lost 6 bases, and 18 bases had no gene match.

The CDR3 loop reads CASSYSWTGFTEAFF. The CDR3 DNA sequence: TGTGCCAGCAGTTACTCGTGGACAGGGTTTACTGAAGCTTTCTTT. The chain employs TRBV6-5 and TRBJ1-1, with 8 bases that match TRBD1. The CDR3 runs 15 residues. With 0 bases clipped from V and 5 bases from J, the junction kept 5 bases outside the gene matches. Germline V CDR1 and CDR2: MNHEY, SVGAGI.

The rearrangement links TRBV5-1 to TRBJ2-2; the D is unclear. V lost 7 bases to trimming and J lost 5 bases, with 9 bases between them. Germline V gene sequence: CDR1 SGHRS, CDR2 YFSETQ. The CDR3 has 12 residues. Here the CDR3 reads CASALETGELFF. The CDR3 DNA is TGCGCCAGCGCCCTCGAGACCGGGGAGCTGTTTTTT. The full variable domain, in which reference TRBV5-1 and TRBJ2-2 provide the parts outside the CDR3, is KAGVTQTPRYLIKTRGQQVTLSCSPISGHRSVSWYQQTPGQGLQFLFEYFSETQRNKGNFPGRFSGRQFSNSRSEMNVSTLELGDSALYLCASALETGELFFGEGSRLTVL.

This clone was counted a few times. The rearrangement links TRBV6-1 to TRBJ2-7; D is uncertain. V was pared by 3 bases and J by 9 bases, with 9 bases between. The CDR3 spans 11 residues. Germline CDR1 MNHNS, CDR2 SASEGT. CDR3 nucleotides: TGTGCCAGCAGTGATACGAACGGGCAGTACTTC. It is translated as CASSDTNGQYF.

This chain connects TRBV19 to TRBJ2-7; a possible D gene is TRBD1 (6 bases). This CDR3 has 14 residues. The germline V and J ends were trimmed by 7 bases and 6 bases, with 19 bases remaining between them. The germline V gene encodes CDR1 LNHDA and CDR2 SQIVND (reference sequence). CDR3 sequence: CASKVTGTGSEQYF. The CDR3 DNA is TGTGCCAGTAAAGTGACAGGCACCGGCTCCGAGCAGTACTTC.

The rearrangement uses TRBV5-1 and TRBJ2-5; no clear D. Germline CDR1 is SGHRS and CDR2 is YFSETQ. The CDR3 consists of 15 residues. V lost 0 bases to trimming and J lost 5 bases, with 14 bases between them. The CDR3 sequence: CASSLASASVETQYF. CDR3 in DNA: TGCGCCAGCAGCTTGGCGTCCGCCTCGGTCGAGACCCAGTACTTC.

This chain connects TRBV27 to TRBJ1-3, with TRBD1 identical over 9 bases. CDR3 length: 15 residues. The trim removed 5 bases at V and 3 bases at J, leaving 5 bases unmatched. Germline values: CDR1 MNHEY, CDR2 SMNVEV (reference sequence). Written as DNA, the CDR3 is TGTGCCAGCAGTCTGACAGGGGGATATGGAAACACCATATATTTT. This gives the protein CASSLTGGYGNTIYF.

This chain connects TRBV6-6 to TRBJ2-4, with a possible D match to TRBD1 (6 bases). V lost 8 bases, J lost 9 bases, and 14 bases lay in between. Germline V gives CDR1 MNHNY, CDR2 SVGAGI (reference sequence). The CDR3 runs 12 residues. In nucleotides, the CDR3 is TGTGCCAGCTATAACAGGGAGAGCATTCAGTACTTC. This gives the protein CASYNRESIQYF.

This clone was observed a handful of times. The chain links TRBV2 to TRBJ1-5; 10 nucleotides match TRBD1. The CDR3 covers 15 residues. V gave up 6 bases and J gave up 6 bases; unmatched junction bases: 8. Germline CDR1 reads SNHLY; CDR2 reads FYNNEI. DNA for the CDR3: TGTGCCAGCAGCGCGGACAGGGGGTTGGGTCAGCCCCAGCATTTT. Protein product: CASSADRGLGQPQHF.

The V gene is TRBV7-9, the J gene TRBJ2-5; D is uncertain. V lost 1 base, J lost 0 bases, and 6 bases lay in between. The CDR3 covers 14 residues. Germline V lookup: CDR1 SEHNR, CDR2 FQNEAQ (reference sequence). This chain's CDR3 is CASSLVVYQETQYF. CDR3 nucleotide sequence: TGTGCCAGCAGCTTAGTAGTATACCAAGAGACCCAGTACTTC.

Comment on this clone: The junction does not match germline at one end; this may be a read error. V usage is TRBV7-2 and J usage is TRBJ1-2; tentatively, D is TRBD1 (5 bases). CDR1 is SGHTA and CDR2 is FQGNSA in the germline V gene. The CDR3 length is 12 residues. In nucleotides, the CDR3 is TGTGCCAGCAACTTACAGGCTTATGGCTACACCTTC. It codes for CASNLQAYGYTF.

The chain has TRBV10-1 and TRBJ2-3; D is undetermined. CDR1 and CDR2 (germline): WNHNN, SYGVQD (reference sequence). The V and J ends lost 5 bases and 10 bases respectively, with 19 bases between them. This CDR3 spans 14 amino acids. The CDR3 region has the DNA TGCGCCAGCAGTCCCCGGGTTGAAGGAGCGTCGCAGTATTTT. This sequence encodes CASSPRVEGASQYF.

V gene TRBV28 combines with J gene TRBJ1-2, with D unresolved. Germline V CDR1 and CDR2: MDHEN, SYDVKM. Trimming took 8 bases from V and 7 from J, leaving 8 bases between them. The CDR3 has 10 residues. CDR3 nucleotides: TGTGCCAGCGGGGAGCTTGGCTACACCTTC. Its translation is CASGELGYTF.

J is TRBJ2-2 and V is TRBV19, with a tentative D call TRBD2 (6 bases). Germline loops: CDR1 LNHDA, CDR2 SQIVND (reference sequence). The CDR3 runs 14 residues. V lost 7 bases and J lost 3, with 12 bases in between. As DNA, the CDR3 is TGTGCCAGTAACGGAGGGGCCTACACCGGGGAGCTGTTTTTT. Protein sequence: CASNGGAYTGELFF.